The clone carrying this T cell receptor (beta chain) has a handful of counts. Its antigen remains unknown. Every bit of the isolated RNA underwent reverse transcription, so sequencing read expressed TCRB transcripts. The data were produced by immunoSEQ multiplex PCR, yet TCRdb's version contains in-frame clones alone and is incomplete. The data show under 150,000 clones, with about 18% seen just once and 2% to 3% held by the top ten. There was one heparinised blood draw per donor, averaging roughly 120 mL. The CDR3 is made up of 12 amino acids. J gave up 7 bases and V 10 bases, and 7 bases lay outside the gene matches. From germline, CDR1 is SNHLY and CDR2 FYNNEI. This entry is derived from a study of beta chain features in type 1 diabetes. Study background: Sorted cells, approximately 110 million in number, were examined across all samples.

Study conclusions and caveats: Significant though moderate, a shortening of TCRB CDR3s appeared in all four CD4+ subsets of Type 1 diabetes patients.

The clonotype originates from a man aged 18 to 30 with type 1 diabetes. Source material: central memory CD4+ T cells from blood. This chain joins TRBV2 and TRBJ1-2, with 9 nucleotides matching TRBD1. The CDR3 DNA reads TGTGCCACCACTGGGACAGGGTCTGGCTACACCTTC. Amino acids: CATTGTGSGYTF.